These T cell receptor beta chains were read from a single sample in a study of preoperative IRX-2 immunotherapy in early breast cancer. Clones were sequenced by immunoSEQ multiplex PCR, and TCRdb holds only the in-frame ones, with some missing. The table lists around 22,000 clones, about 90% of them singletons. This specimen was tumor tissue, taken after IRX-2 immunotherapy. The receptors were gathered from a human donor with breast cancer. Each CDR3 is given with its conserved first and last residue. A D gene is named only where the DNA matches it firmly. Not all rows give a size; the values are once, few, many and, for expanded clones, a class.

clone size	V gene	D gene	J gene	CDR3 DNA	CDR3 protein
.	TRBV30	.	TRBJ2-7	TGTGCCTGGAGTCATAGCTACGAGCAGTACTTC	CAWSHSYEQYF
.	TRBV7-2	TRBD1	TRBJ1-6	TGTGCCAGCAGCTTAGCCAGGGGGGACAGTTCACCCCTCCACTTT	CASSLARGDSSPLHF
.	TRBV15	.	TRBJ2-7	TGTGCCACCAGCAGAGAAGGGGGCTACGAGCAGTACTTC	CATSREGGYEQYF
.	TRBV5-1	.	TRBJ2-5	TGCGCCAGCAGCTTGTCGGCCCACAGGAACCTCCAAGAGACCCAGTACTTC	CASSLSAHRNLQETQYF
.	TRBV7-2	.	TRBJ2-5	TGTGCCAGCAGCCCCCCCCGAGAGACCCAGTACTTC	CASSPPRETQYF
medium-sized	TRBV19	.	TRBJ2-1	TGTGCCAGTAGTAGGGGCGGACAAAAGGATGAGCAGTTCTTC	CASSRGGQKDEQFF
once	TRBV6-5	.	TRBJ1-3	TGTGCCAGCACGGCGGGACACCGCTCTGGAAACACCATATATTTT	CASTAGHRSGNTIYF
.	TRBV5-1	TRBD1	TRBJ1-2	TGCGCCAGCAGGCCCTTCTTCAGGGGGCCTAACTATGGCTACACCTTC	CASRPFFRGPNYGYTF
.	TRBV19	.	TRBJ1-1	TGTGCCAGTAGTATCTCCCGGCCCACTGAAGCTTTCTTT	CASSISRPTEAFF
.	TRBV7-9	.	TRBJ1-6	TGTGCCAGCAGCTCCGGACAGACTTGGAAGAATTCACCCCTCCACTTT	CASSSGQTWKNSPLHF
.	TRBV5-6	.	TRBJ1-6	TGTGCCAGCAGCTTGGTAGGAGTCTATAATTCACCCCTCCACTTT	CASSLVGVYNSPLHF
once	TRBV27	.	TRBJ1-5	TGTGCCAGCAGTTACAGGGAAAGCAATCAGCCCCAGCATTTT	CASSYRESNQPQHF
once	TRBV5-8	.	TRBJ2-2	TGTGCCAGCAGTCCTCAGGGCACCACCGGGGAGCTGTTTTTT	CASSPQGTTGELFF
.	TRBV21-1	.	TRBJ1-2	TGTGCCAGCAGCAAAGAATGTTTTCCAGGGGCCCCACCGATCTATGGCTACACCTTC	CASSKECFPGAPPIYGYTF
.	TRBV5-1	TRBD1	TRBJ2-5	TGCGCCAGCAGCTGGACAGGGACCCCCCAAGAGACCCAGTACTTC	CASSWTGTPQETQYF
.	TRBV10-3	.	TRBJ1-2	TGTGCCATCAGTGGGGAGTTGGAGGGCTATGGCTACACCTTC	CAISGELEGYGYTF
.	TRBV11-1	TRBD1	TRBJ2-7	TGTGCCAGCAGTGGACAGGGATACGAGCAGTACTTC	CASSGQGYEQYF
.	TRBV2	TRBD1	TRBJ2-7	TGTGCCAGCACGGGACAGCGGACGGGCGAGCAGTACTTC	CASTGQRTGEQYF
once	TRBV2	.	TRBJ2-1	TGTGCCAGCAGTGAAGGGACCGCGGCTGAGCAGTTCTTC	CASSEGTAAEQFF
.	TRBV7-9	TRBD1	TRBJ2-1	TGTGCCAGCAGCCCGGGACAGGTCAATGAGCAGTTCTTC	CASSPGQVNEQFF
.	TRBV14	.	TRBJ1-3	TGTGCCAGCAGCCAAGTAGGGGGACTCTCTGGAAACACCATATATTTT	CASSQVGGLSGNTIYF
.	TRBV19	TRBD1	TRBJ1-1	TGTGCCAGTAGTATAGGGGACAGGGTATTGAACACTGAAGCTTTCTTT	CASSIGDRVLNTEAFF
.	TRBV10-3	.	TRBJ1-6	TGTGCCATCGCGGAGGGGGATCGCAATTCACCCCTCCACTTT	CAIAEGDRNSPLHF
.	TRBV6-6	TRBD1	TRBJ1-2	TGTGCCAGCAGTTACACTGGGACAGGGGGCTATGGCTACACCTTC	CASSYTGTGGYGYTF
.	TRBV6-5	.	TRBJ1-5	TGTGCCAGCAGTTTCGGGGGCTCTCGCAATCAGCCCCAGCATTTT	CASSFGGSRNQPQHF
.	TRBV15	.	TRBJ1-2	TGTGCCACCAGCAGAGACCCTACAGCCTCCCGGGGCTACACCTTC	CATSRDPTASRGYTF
once	TRBV7-9	.	TRBJ2-7	TGTGCCAGCAGCTTCGGTAAGGGTTCTTCCTACGAGCAGTACTTC	CASSFGKGSSYEQYF
.	TRBV7-2	TRBD2	TRBJ2-5	TGTGCCAGCAGCCCGCAGCGGGGGGGCTACCAAGAGACCCAGTACTTC	CASSPQRGGYQETQYF
once	TRBV6-5	.	TRBJ2-6	TGTGCCAGCAGTTACGGGACGCTCAACGTCCTGACTTTC	CASSYGTLNVLTF
.	TRBV5-5	TRBD1	TRBJ1-5	TGTGCCAGCAGCTTGGAGGGGGCCTATAGCAATCAGCCCCAGCATTTT	CASSLEGAYSNQPQHF
.	TRBV28	TRBD1	TRBJ1-6	TGTGCCAGCTCCGACAGGGGGTATTCACCCCTCCACTTT	CASSDRGYSPLHF
.	TRBV2	TRBD2	TRBJ2-6	TGTGCCAGCAGACGACTAGCGGGGGGGGGAAGCTCTGGGGCCAACGTCCTGACTTTC	CASRRLAGGGSSGANVLTF
.	TRBV11-3	TRBD2	TRBJ2-2	TGTGCCAGCAGCCCTAGCGGGCAGAACACCGGGGAGCTGTTTTTT	CASSPSGQNTGELFF
.	TRBV7-8	TRBD1	TRBJ1-2	TGTGCCAGCAGCTTAGCGCTACAGGGGGCGTCTGGCTATGGCTACACCTTC	CASSLALQGASGYGYTF
few	TRBV5-4	.	TRBJ1-1	TGTGCCAGCAGCTTGGAGGTCGCAAACACTGAAGCTTTCTTT	CASSLEVANTEAFF
.	TRBV11-2	.	TRBJ2-3	TGTGCCAGCAGCCTTCAACAGGGAGTCAGCACAGATACGCAGTATTTT	CASSLQQGVSTDTQYF
.	TRBV5-6	TRBD1	TRBJ1-5	TGTGCCAGCAGCTTAGGACAGGATCAGCCCCAGCATTTT	CASSLGQDQPQHF
once	TRBV9	.	TRBJ2-4	TGTGCCAGCAGCCCGGCAACCAAAAACATTCAGTACTTC	CASSPATKNIQYF
.	TRBV11-2	.	TRBJ1-2	TGTGCCAGCAGCTTAGATCTTGTTAACTATGGCTACACCTTC	CASSLDLVNYGYTF
.	TRBV18	.	TRBJ1-1	TGTGCCAGCTCACCCGGGACGGTGAACACTGAAGCTTTCTTT	CASSPGTVNTEAFF
.	TRBV2	.	TRBJ1-2	TGTGCCAGCAGTGAAATCTATGGCTACACCTTC	CASSEIYGYTF
.	TRBV5-6	.	TRBJ1-1	TGTGCCAGCAGCTTTTCTACAGGGATGAACACTGAAGCTTTCTTT	CASSFSTGMNTEAFF
.	TRBV7-3	.	TRBJ1-4	TGTGCCAGCAGCTTAGGTGGAGGGGGGGAAAAACTGTTTTTT	CASSLGGGGEKLFF
.	TRBV5-1	.	TRBJ1-3	TGCGCCAGCAGCTCAGCAGGGCCCGGAAACACCATATATTTT	CASSSAGPGNTIYF
.	TRBV11-2	TRBD1	TRBJ1-1	TGTGCCAGCAGCTGGACAGGGGGCTTTAACACTGAAGCTTTCTTT	CASSWTGGFNTEAFF
.	TRBV2	.	TRBJ2-4	TGTGCCAGCAGTGAATTGGGGGCAGGGAGGGCCAAAAACATTCAGTACTTC	CASSELGAGRAKNIQYF
few	TRBV5-1	.	TRBJ1-6	TGCGCCAGCAGCTTGGCAGGTGGCAGGAATTCACCCCTCCACTTT	CASSLAGGRNSPLHF
.	TRBV18	TRBD1	TRBJ2-3	TGTGCCAGCTCAATTGGGACAGAGTTCACAGATACGCAGTATTTT	CASSIGTEFTDTQYF
.	TRBV19	.	TRBJ1-2	TGTGCCAGTAGTATAGGGGAGACTAACTATGGCTACACCTTC	CASSIGETNYGYTF
.	TRBV27	.	TRBJ2-1	TGTGCCAGCAGTTGGCAGAATAAGTATGAGCAGTTCTTC	CASSWQNKYEQFF
once	TRBV15	.	TRBJ1-1	TGTGCCACCAGCAGAGATTTTAGCCCTTCGACGGAAGCTTTCTTT	CATSRDFSPSTEAFF
large	TRBV7-6	.	TRBJ2-7	TGTGCCAGCAGCTTAGCCCACGAGCAGTACTTC	CASSLAHEQYF